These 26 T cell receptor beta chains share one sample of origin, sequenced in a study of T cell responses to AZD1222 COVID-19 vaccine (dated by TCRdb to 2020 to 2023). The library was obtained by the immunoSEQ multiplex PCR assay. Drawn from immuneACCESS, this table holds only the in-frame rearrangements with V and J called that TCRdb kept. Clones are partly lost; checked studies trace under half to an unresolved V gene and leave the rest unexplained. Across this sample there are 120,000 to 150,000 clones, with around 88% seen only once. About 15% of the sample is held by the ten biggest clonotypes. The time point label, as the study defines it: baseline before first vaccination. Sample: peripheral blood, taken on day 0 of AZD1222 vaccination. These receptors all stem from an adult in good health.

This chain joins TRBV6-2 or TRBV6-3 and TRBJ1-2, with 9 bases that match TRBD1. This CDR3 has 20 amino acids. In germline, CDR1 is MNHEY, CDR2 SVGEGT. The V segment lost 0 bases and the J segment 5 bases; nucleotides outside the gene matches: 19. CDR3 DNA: TGTGCCAGCAGTTACTCCACCCGATGGACAGGGGACCCTACAGGATATGGCTACACCTTC. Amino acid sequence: CASSYSTRWTGDPTGYGYTF.

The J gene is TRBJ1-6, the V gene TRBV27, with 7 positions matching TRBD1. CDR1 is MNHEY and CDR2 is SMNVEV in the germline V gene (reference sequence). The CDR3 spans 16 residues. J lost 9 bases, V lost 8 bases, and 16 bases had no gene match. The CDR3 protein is CASSKSLRGQGSPLHF. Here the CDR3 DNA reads TGTGCCAGCTCCAAGAGCTTGAGGGGGCAAGGTTCACCCCTCCACTTT.

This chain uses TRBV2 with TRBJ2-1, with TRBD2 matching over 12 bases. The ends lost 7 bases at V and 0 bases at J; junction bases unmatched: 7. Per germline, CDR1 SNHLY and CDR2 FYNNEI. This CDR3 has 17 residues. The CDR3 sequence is CASKTSGGFSSYNEQFF. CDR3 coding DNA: TGTGCCAGCAAGACTAGCGGGGGTTTCAGCTCCTACAATGAGCAGTTCTTC.

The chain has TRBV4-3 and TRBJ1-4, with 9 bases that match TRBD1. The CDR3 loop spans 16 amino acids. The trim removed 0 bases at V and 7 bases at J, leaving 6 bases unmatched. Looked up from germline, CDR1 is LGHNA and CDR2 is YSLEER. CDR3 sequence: CASSQETKTGGEKLFF. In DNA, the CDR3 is TGCGCCAGCAGCCAAGAGACGAAGACAGGGGGTGAAAAACTGTTTTTT.

The CDR3 loop is CASSSPRSGGGGRTDTQYF. DNA of the CDR3: TGTGCCAGCAGTTCTCCTCGAAGCGGGGGAGGCGGAAGAACAGATACGCAGTATTTT. The rearrangement uses TRBV7-2 and TRBJ2-3, with 8 bases matching TRBD2. Germline CDR1 SGHTA, CDR2 FQGNSA. The CDR3 is 19 residues long. V lost 6 bases and J lost 3; bases outside the gene matches: 20.

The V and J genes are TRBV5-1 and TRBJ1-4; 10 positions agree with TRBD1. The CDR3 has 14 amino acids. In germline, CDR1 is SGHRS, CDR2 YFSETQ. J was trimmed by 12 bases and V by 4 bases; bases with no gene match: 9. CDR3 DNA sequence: TGCGCCAGCAGCATCGGGACAGGGGAACCCGAACTGTTTTTT. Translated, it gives CASSIGTGEPELFF.

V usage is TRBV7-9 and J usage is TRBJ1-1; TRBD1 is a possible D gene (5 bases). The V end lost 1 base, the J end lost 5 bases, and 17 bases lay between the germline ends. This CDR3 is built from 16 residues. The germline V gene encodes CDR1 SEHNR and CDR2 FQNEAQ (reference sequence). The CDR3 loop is CASSLVRTARGTEAFF. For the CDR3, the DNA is TGTGCCAGCAGCTTAGTCAGGACTGCAAGGGGAACTGAAGCTTTCTTT.

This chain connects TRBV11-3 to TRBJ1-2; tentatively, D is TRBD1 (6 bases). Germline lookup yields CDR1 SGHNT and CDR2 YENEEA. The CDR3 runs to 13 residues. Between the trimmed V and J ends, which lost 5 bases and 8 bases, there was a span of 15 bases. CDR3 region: CASSRGGGVGYTF. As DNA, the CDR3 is TGTGCCAGCAGCCGAGGGGGAGGGGTCGGCTACACCTTC.

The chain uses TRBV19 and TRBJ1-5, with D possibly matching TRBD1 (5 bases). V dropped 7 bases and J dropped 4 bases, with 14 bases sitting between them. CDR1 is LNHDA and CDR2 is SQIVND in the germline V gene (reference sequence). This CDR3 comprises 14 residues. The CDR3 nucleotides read TGTGCCAGTAAGGACTCCGGGGGAAATCAGCCCCAGCATTTT. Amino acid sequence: CASKDSGGNQPQHF.

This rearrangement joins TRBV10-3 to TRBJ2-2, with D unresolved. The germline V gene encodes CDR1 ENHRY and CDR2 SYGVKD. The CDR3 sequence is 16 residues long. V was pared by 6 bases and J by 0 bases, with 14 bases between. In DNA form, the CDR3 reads TGTGCCATCAGACTTGAAGTTCTCGCGAACACCGGGGAGCTGTTTTTT. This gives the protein CAIRLEVLANTGELFF.

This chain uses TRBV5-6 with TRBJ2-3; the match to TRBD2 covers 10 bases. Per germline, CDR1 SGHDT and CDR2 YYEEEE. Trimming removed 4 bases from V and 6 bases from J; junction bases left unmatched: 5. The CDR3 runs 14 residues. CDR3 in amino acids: CASSLSGGTDTQYF. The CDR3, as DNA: TGTGCCAGCAGCCTTAGCGGGGGGACGGATACGCAGTATTTT.

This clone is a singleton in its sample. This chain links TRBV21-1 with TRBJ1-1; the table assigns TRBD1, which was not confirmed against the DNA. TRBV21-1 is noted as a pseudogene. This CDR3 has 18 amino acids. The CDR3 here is CASSKAHLTGTGQVEAFF. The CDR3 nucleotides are TGTGCCAGCAGCAAAGCGCACCTCACCGGGACAGGTCAAGTTGAAGCTTTCTTT.

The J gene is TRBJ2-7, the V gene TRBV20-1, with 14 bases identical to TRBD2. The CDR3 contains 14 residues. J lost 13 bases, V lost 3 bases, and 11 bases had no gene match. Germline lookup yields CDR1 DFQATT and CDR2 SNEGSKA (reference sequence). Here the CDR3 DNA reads TGCAGTGCTAGTAATCCGACTAGCGGGGGGGTGAACTACTTC. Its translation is CSASNPTSGGVNYF.

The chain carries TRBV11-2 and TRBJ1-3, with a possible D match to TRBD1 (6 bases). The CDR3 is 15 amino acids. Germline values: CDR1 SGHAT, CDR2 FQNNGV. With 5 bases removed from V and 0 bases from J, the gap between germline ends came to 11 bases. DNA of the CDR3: TGTGCCAGCAGCCAAGGACAGCTCTCTGGAAACACCATATATTTT. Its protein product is CASSQGQLSGNTIYF. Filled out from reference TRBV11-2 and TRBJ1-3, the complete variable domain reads EAGVAQSPRYKIIEKRQSVAFWCNPISGHATLYWYQQILGQGPKLLIQFQNNGVVDDSQLPKDRFSAERLKGVDSTLKIQPAKLEDSAVYLCASSQGQLSGNTIYFGEGSWLTVV.

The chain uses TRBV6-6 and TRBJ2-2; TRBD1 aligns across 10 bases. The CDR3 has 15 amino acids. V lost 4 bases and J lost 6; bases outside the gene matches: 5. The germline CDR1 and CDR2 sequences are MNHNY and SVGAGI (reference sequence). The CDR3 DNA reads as TGTGCCAGCAGTTCCGGGGGGACAGGGGCCGGGGAGCTGTTTTTT. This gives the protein CASSSGGTGAGELFF.

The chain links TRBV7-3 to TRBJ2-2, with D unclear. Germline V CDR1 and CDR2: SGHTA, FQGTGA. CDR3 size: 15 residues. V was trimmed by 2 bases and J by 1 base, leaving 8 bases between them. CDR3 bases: TGTGCCAGCAGCTTATTTGGCATGAACACCGGGGAGCTGTTTTTT. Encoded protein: CASSLFGMNTGELFF.

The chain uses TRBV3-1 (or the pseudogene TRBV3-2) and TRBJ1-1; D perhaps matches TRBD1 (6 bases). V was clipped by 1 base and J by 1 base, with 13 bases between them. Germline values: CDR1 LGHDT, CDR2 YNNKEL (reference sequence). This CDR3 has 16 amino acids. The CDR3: CASSQVLSTGNTEAFF. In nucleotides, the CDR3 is TGTGCCAGCAGCCAAGTCCTCTCGACAGGGAACACTGAAGCTTTCTTT.

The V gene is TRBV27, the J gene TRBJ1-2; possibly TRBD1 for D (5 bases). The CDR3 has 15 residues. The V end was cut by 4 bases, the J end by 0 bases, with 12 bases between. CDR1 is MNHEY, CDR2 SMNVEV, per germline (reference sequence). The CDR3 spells CASSSRGGANYGYTF. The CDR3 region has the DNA TGTGCCAGCAGTTCGCGGGGGGGGGCTAACTATGGCTACACCTTC.

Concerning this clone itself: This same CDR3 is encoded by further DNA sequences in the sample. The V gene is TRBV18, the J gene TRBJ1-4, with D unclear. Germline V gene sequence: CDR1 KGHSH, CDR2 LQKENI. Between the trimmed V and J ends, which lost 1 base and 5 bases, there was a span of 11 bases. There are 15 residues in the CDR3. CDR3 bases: TGTGCCAGCTCACCACGGGCGGGGAGGAATGAAAAACTGTTTTTT. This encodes CASSPRAGRNEKLFF.

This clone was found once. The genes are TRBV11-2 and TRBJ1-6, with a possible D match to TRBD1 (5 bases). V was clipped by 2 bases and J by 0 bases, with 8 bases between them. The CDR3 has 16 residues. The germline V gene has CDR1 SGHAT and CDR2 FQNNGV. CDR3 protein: CASSLWGSSYNSPLHF. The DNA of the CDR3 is TGTGCCAGCAGCTTATGGGGGAGCTCCTATAATTCACCCCTCCACTTT.

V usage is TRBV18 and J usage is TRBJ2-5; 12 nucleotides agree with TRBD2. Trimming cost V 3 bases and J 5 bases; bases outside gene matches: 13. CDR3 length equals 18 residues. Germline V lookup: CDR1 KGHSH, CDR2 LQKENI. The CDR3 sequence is CASSPRSTSGGTGETQYF. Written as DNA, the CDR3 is TGTGCCAGCTCACCGAGATCGACTAGCGGGGGTACTGGGGAGACCCAGTACTTC.

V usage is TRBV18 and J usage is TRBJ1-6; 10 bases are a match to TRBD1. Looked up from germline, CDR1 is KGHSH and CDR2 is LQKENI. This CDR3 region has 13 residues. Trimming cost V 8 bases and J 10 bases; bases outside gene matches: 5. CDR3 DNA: TGTGCCAGCGGGACAGGGGAGGGATCACCCCTCCACTTT. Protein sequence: CASGTGEGSPLHF.

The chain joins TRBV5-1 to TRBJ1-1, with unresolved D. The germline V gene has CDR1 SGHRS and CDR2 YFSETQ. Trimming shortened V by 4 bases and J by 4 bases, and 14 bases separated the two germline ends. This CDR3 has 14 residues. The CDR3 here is CASSPMTSTTEAFF. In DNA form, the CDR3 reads TGCGCCAGCAGCCCTATGACATCCACCACTGAAGCTTTCTTT.

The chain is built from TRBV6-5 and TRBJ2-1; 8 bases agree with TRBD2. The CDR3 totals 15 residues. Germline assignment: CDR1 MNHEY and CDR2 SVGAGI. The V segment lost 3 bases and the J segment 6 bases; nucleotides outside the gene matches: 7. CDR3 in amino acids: CASSYNGGASNEQFF. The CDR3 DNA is TGTGCCAGCAGTTATAACGGGGGGGCTTCCAATGAGCAGTTCTTC.

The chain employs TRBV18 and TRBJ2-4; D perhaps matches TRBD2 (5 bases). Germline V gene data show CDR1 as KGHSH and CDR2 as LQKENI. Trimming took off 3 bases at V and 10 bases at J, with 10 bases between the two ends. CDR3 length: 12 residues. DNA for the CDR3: TGTGCCAGCTCACCCGGGGAGTCTATTCAGTACTTC. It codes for CASSPGESIQYF.

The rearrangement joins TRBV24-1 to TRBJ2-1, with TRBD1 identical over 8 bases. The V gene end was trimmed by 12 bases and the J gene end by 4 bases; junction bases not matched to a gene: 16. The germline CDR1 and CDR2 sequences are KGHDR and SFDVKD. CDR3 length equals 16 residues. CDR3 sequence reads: CAVGAKAGGGYNEQFF. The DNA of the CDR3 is TGTGCCGTCGGAGCCAAAGCAGGGGGCGGATACAATGAGCAGTTCTTC.